The clone carrying this T cell receptor (beta chain) was found a few times. MiXCR, run by TCRdb on the 5' RACE reads, gives a single entry per CDR3 protein. The table has about 730,000 distinct CDR3 sequences, approximately 22% seen once. The source of the sample is a study of identical twins. V was cut by 6 bases and J by 7 bases, with 10 bases left in between. The CDR3 length is 11 residues. The germline V gene encodes CDR1 DFQATT and CDR2 SNEGSKA (reference sequence). These same records also appear under a second study, on T cells expressing NK-cell markers.

This receptor was taken from a woman under 30 in good health. Sequenced sample: PBMCs. The V and J genes are TRBV20-1 and TRBJ1-3; the D is unclear. The CDR3 DNA is TGCAGTGCCCATCGTGGTAACACCATATATTTT. This translates into CSAHRGNTIYF.